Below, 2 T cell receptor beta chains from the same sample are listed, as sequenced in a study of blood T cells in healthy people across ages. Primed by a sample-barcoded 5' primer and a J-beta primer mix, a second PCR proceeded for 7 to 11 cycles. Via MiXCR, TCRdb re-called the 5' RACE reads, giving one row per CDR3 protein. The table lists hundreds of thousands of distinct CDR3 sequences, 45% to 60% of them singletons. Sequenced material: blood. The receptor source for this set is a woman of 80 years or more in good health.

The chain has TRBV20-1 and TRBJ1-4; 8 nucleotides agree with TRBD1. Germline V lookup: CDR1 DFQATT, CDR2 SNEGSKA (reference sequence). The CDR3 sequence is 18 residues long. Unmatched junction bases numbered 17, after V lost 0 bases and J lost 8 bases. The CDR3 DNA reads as TGCAGTGCTAGAGATTCCTCAGGGGGCCGGGGAGGCGAAGAAAAACTGTTTTTT. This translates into CSARDSSGGRGGEEKLFF.

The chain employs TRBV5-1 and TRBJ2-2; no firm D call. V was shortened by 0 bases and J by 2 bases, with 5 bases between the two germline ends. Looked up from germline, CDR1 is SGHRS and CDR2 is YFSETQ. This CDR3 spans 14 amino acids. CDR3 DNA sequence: TGCGCCAGCAGCTTGGGCTTTAACACCGGGGAGCTGTTTTTT. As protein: CASSLGFNTGELFF.